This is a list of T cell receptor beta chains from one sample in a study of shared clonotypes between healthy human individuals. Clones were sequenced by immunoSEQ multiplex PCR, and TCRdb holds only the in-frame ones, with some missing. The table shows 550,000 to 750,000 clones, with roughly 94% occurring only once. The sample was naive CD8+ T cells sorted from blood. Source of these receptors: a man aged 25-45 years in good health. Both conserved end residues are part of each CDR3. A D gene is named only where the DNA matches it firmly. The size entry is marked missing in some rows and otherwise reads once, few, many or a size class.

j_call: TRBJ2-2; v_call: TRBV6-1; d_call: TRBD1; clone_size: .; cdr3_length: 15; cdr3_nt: TGTGCCAGCAGTGAATCAGGGGGTCGAGGCGGGGAGCTGTTTTTT; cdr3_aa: CASSESGGRGGELFF
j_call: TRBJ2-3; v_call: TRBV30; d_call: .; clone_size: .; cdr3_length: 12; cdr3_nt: TGTGCCTGGAGTGTAGCTGGTGATACGCAGTATTTT; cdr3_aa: CAWSVAGDTQYF
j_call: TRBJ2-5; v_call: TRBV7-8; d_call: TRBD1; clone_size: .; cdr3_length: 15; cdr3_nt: TGTGCCAGCAGCTCAAAGGGGGCCCCAAGAGAGGCCCAGTACTTC; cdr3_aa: CASSSKGAPREAQYF
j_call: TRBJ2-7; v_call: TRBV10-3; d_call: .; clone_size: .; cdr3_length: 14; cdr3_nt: TGTGCCATCAGTGATTCGGCAGATACCTACGAGCAGTACTTC; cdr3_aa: CAISDSADTYEQYF
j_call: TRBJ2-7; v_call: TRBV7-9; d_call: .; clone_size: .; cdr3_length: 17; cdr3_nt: TGTGCCAGCAGCCCTCCCTCCTCGGCGGTTAGCTCCTACGAGCAGTACTTC; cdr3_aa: CASSPPSSAVSSYEQYF
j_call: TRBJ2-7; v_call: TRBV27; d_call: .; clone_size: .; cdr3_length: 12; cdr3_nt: TGTGCCAGCAGGGGCACGGGCTACGAGCAGTACTTC; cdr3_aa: CASRGTGYEQYF
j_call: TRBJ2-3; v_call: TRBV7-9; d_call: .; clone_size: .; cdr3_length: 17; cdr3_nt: TGTGCCAGCAGCCCCTGGAAGGCTAGCAGTAGCACAGATACGCAGTATTTT; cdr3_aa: CASSPWKASSSTDTQYF
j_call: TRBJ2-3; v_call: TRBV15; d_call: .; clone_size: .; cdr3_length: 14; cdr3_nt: TGTGCCACCAGCCCCCCTTCCAGCACAGATACGCAGTATTTT; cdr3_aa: CATSPPSSTDTQYF
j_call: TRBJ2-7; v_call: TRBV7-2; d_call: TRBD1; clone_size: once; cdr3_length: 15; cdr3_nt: TGTGCCAGCAGCCCCGGGACAGGGGGCGGCTACGAGCAGTACTTC; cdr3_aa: CASSPGTGGGYEQYF
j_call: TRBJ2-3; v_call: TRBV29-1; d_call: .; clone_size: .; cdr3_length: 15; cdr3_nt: TGCAGCGCTCCCGACCCTACTCTTCCGGGGGATACGCAGTATTTT; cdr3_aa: CSAPDPTLPGDTQYF
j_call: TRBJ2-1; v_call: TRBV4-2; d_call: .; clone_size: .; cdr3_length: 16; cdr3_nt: TGTGCCAGCAGCGGCCGAGGCAGTTTCGGCTACAATGAGCAGTTCTTC; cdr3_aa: CASSGRGSFGYNEQFF
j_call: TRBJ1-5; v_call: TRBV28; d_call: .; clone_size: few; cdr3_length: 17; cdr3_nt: TGTGCCAGCAGTATATACCCCGGGGGGAACGGCAATCAGCCCCAGCATTTT; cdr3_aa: CASSIYPGGNGNQPQHF
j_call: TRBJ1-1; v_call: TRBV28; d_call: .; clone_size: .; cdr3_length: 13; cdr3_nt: TGTGCCAGCAGTTTAGGAGGGGGTGTTGAAGCTTTCTTT; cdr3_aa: CASSLGGGVEAFF
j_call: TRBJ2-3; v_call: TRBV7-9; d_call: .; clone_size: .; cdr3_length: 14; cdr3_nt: TGTGCCAGCAGCCCAAAGGGCCTCACAGATACGCAGTATTTT; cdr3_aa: CASSPKGLTDTQYF
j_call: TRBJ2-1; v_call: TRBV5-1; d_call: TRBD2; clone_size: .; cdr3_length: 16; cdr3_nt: TGCGCCAGCAGCTGGGGGTGGCGGGAGAGAGACAATGAGCAGTTCTTC; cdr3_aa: CASSWGWRERDNEQFF
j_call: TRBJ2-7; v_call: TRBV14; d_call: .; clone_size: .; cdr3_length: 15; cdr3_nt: TGTGCCAGCAGCCAAGAAAGTCCTGCCCCTGGCGAGCAGTACTTC; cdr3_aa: CASSQESPAPGEQYF
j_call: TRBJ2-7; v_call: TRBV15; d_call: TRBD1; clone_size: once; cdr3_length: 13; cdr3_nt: TGTGCCACCAGCCGGGACAGAACGTACGAGCAGTACTTC; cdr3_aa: CATSRDRTYEQYF
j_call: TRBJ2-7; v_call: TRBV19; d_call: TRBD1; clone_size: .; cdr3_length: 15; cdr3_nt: TGTGCCAGTAGTAACCGGACAGGGCCCTCCTACGAGCAGTACTTC; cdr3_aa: CASSNRTGPSYEQYF
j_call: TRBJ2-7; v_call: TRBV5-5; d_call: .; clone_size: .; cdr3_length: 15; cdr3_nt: TGTGCCAGCAGTCCATCCCCGGGAAGCTCCTACGAGCAGTACTTC; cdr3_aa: CASSPSPGSSYEQYF
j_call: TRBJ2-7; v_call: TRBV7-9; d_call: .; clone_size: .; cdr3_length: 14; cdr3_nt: TGTGCCAGCAGCTTCCCCGGCGCCGCCTACGAGCAGTACTTC; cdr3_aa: CASSFPGAAYEQYF
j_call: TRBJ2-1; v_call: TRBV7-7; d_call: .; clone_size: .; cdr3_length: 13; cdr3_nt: TGTGCTAGCAGCCCCGGACGCCACAATGAGCAGTTCTTC; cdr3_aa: CASSPGRHNEQFF
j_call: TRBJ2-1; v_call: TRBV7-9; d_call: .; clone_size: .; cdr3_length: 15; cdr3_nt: TGTGCCAGCAGCTTACCGTCCCATGGGGGGAATGAGCAGTTCTTC; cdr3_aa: CASSLPSHGGNEQFF
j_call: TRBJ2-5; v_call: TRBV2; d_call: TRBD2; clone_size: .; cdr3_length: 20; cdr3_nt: TGTGCCAGCAGTATACAGTACCTAGCGGGAGTTCGTACCTTCCAAGAGACCCAGTACTTC; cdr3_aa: CASSIQYLAGVRTFQETQYF
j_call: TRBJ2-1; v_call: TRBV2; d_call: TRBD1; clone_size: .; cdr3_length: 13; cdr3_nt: TGTGCCGGATCGGACAGGGCGGGAAATGAGCAGTTCTTC; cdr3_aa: CAGSDRAGNEQFF
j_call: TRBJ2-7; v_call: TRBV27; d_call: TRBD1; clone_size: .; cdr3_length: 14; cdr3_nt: TGTGCCAGCAGTTCCCGTACAGGGGGATACGAGCAGTACTTC; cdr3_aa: CASSSRTGGYEQYF